The 10 T cell receptor beta chains presented below share a single source sample, sequenced in a study of cytomegalovirus exposure and HLA in healthy donors. Here immunoSEQ multiplex PCR was the method, and the copy in TCRdb shows in-frame clones only, minus some. The table lists tens of thousands of clones, 96% of them singletons. The specimen was PBMCs. The source of these receptors is a woman aged 18-29 years in good health and CMV-seronegative.

A note on this clone: At the DNA level, this CDR3 is encoded by other sequences in the same sample as well. The chain uses TRBV20-1 and TRBJ1-2, with D perhaps matching TRBD1 (5 bases). The CDR3 is 11 residues long. Deletions cut 4 bases from V and 2 bases from J, with 5 bases between. Germline V lookup: CDR1 DFQATT, CDR2 SNEGSKA (reference sequence). In DNA form, the CDR3 reads TGCAGTGCTACAGGGAACTATGGCTACACCTTC. Amino acid sequence: CSATGNYGYTF.

This clone has a single count. J is TRBJ1-5 and V is TRBV6-1, with 7 bases lining up with TRBD1. The V gene end was trimmed by 3 bases and the J gene end by 0 bases; junction bases not matched to a gene: 8. Germline V gene lookup returns CDR1 MNHNS and CDR2 SASEGT. The CDR3 runs to 17 residues. The CDR3 here is CASSDRQGIYSNQPQHF. CDR3 DNA: TGTGCCAGCAGTGACAGACAGGGCATCTATAGCAATCAGCCCCAGCATTTT.

The V call is TRBV5-6, the J call TRBJ2-7; D ambiguous. Trimming took 0 bases from V and 5 from J, leaving 15 bases between them. Germline V CDR1 and CDR2: SGHDT, YYEEEE. The length of the CDR3 is 15 residues. CDR3 sequence: CASSLGPPGKDEQYF. CDR3 sequence (DNA): TGTGCCAGCAGCTTGGGGCCCCCAGGTAAAGACGAGCAGTACTTC.

Only a few counts were recorded for this clone. The chain carries TRBV30 and TRBJ2-3; D unclear. CDR1 is GTSNPN and CDR2 is SVGIG in the germline V gene (reference sequence). With 3 bases removed from V and 4 bases from J, the gap between germline ends came to 20 bases. The CDR3 has 16 residues. CDR3 sequence reads: CAWSDLPKHLSDTQYF. CDR3 sequence (DNA): TGTGCCTGGAGCGATCTTCCGAAACACCTTTCAGATACGCAGTATTTT.

The rearrangement links TRBV28 to TRBJ2-5; D possibly corresponds to TRBD1 (6 bases). Germline lookup yields CDR1 MDHEN and CDR2 SYDVKM. The germline V and J ends were trimmed by 5 bases and 5 bases, with 15 bases remaining between them. The CDR3 extends over 14 amino acids. The DNA of the CDR3 is TGTGCCAGCAGTCCCCCCCGTAGGGGGGAGACCCAGTACTTC. Amino acids: CASSPPRRGETQYF.

This chain connects TRBV30 to TRBJ1-2; TRBD1 aligns across 9 bases. This CDR3 is 12 amino acids long. V lost 8 bases to trimming and J lost 8 bases; unmatched junction nucleotides: 9. The germline V gene has CDR1 GTSNPN and CDR2 SVGIG (reference sequence). CDR3 sequence: CAGTGQGRGYTF. CDR3 sequence (DNA): TGTGCCGGAACAGGACAGGGGCGAGGCTACACCTTC.

V is TRBV7-9 and J is TRBJ1-4; tentatively, D is TRBD1 (5 bases). The germline V and J ends were trimmed by 3 bases and 7 bases, with 18 bases remaining between them. The CDR3 consists of 16 residues. CDR1 is SEHNR and CDR2 is FQNEAQ in the germline V gene (reference sequence). CDR3 sequence (DNA): TGTGCCAGCAGCTTGTGGGGCAAACGGGGAGGTGAAAAACTGTTTTTT. It translates to CASSLWGKRGGEKLFF.

The CDR3 nucleotides are TGTGCCAGCAACCAAATTGACAGGGGCCCCCCCGGCGAGCAGTACTTC. Protein: CASNQIDRGPPGEQYF. V gene TRBV7-9 combines with J gene TRBJ2-7, with TRBD1 matching 8 bases. Germline V gene sequence: CDR1 SEHNR, CDR2 FQNEAQ (reference sequence). J lost 6 bases, V lost 7 bases, and 17 bases had no gene match. The CDR3 extends over 16 amino acids.

The gene calls are TRBV6-5 and TRBJ2-2, with a tentative D call TRBD2 (6 bases). Germline-derived CDR1 and CDR2 are MNHEY and SVGAGI. The CDR3 extends over 14 amino acids. Deletions cut 5 bases from V and 5 bases from J, with 12 bases between. CDR3 DNA: TGTGCCAGCAGTCCCCTCGGGGGAACCGGGGAGCTGTTTTTT. Its protein is CASSPLGGTGELFF.

The CDR3 spells CASSIGRANTGELFF. The DNA of the CDR3 is TGTGCCAGTAGTATTGGCAGGGCGAACACCGGGGAGCTGTTTTTT. The V call is TRBV19, the J call TRBJ2-2; D might be TRBD1 (5 bases). This CDR3 is 15 amino acids long. The V gene lost 3 bases and the J gene lost 0 bases, with 8 bases spanning the gap. Per the germline V gene, CDR1 is LNHDA and CDR2 is SQIVND (reference sequence).